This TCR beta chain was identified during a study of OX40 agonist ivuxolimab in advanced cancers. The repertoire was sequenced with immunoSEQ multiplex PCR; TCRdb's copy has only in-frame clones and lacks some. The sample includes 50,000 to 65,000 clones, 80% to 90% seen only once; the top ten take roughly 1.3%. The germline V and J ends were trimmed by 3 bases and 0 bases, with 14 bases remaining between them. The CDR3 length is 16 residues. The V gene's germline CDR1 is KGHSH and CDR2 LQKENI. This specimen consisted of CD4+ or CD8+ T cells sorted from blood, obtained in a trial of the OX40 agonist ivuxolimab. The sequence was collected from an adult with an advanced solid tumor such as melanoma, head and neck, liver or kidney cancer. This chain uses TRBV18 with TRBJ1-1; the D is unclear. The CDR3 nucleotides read TGTGCCAGCTCACCCCCCGGCGGCACCATGAACACTGAAGCTTTCTTT. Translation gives CASSPPGGTMNTEAFF.